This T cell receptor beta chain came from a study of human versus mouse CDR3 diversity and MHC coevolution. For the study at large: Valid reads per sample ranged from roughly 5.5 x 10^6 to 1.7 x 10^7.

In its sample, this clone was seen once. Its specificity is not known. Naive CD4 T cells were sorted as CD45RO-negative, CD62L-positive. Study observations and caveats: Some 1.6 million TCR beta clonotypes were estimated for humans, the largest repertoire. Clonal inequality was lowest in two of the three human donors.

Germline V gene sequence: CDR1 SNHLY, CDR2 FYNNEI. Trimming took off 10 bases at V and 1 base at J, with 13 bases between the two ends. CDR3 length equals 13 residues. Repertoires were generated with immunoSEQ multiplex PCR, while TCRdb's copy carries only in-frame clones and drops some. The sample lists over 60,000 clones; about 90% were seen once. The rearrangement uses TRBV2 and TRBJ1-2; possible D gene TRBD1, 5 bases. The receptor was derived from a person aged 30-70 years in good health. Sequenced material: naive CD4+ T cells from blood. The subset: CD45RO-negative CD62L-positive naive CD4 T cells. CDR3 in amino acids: CATSEQGNYGYTF. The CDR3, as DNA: TGTGCCACCTCAGAGCAGGGTAACTATGGCTACACCTTC.